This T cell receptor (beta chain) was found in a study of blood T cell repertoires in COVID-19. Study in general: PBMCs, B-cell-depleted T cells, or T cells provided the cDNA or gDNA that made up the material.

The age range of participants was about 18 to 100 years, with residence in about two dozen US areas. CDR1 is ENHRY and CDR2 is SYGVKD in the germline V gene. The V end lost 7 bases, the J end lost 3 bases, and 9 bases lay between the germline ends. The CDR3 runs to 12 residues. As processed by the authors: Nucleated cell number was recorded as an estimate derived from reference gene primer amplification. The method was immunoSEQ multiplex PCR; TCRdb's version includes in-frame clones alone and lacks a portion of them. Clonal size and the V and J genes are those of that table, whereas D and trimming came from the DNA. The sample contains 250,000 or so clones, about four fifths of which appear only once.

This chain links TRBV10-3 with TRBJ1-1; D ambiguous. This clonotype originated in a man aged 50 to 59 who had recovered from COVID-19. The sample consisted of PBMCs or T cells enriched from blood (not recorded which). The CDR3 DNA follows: TGTGCCATCACCGACACACACACTGAAGCTTTCTTT. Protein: CAITDTHTEAFF.